This T cell receptor beta chain was captured in a study of early stage breast cancer tumors. Across the study: Most invasive tumors, about 75% of the 16, were ER+/PR+/HER2-. Each sample averaged roughly 10-fold read coverage. Study observations and caveats: Tumor and normal breast were distinguished via blood comparison in 14 of 16 patients.

In this sample, this clone turned up a few times. Its antigen is not identified. The protocol was immunoSEQ multiplex PCR, while the TCRdb copy is restricted to in-frame clones and leaves out a portion. The repertoire has some 48,000 clones, roughly 83% of them found once; the top ten carry around 1.5%. Sequenced input: blood. The receptor was derived from a person in their fifties or sixties with breast cancer.

The CDR3 reads CASSFEGPYNEQFF. In DNA, the CDR3 is TGCGCCAGCAGCTTTGAGGGCCCTTACAATGAGCAGTTCTTC. V gene TRBV5-1 combines with J gene TRBJ2-1; D possibly corresponds to TRBD2 (5 bases). CDR3 length equals 14 residues. Germline V lookup: CDR1 SGHRS, CDR2 YFSETQ. Trimming stripped 2 bases from V and 4 bases from J, with 10 bases between.